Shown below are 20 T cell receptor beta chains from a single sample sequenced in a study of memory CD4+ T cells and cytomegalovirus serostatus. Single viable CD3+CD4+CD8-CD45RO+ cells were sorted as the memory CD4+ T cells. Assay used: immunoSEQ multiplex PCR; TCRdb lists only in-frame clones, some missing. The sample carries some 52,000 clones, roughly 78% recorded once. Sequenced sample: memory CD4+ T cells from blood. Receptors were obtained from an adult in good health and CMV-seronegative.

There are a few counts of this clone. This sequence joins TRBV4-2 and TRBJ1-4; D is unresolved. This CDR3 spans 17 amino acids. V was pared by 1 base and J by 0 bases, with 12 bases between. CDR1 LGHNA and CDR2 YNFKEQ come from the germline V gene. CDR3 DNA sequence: TGTGCCAGCAGCCAAGGAGGCGGGGATGCAACTAATGAAAAACTGTTTTTT. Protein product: CASSQGGGDATNEKLFF.

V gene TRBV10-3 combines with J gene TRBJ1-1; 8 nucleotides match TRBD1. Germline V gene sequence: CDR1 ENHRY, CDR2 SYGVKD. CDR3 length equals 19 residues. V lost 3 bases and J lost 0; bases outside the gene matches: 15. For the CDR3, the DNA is TGTGCCATCAGTGATCTCGGTGGGACAGGCCGAGAAATGAACACTGAAGCTTTCTTT. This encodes CAISDLGGTGREMNTEAFF.

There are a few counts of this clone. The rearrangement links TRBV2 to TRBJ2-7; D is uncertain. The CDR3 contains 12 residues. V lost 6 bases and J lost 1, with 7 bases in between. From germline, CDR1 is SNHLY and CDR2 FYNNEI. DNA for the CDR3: TGTGCCAGCAGAATCCTTTCCTACGAGCAGTACTTC. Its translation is CASRILSYEQYF.

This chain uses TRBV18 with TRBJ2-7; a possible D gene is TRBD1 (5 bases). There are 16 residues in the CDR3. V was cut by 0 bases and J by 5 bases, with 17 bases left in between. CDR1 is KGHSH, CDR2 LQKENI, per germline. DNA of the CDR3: TGTGCCAGCTCACCACCGATCCAGGGCCCGGGCGACGAGCAGTACTTC. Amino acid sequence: CASSPPIQGPGDEQYF.

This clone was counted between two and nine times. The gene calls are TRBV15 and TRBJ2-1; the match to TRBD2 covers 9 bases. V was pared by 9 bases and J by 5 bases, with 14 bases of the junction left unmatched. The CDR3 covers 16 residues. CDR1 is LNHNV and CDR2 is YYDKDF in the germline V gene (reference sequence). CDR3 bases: TGTGCCACACTACGGCCGAGCGGGGGGCCGAACAATGAGCAGTTCTTC. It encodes CATLRPSGGPNNEQFF.

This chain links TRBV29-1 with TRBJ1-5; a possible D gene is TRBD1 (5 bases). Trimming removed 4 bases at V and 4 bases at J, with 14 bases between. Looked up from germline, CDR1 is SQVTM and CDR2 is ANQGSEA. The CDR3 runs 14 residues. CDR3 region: CSVVFPGGNQPQHF. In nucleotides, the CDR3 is TGCAGCGTTGTCTTCCCGGGGGGGAATCAGCCCCAGCATTTT.

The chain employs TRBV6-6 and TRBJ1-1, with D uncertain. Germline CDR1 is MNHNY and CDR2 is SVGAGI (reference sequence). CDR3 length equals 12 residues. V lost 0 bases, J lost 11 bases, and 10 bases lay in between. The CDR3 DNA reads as TGTGCCAGCAGTTACTCTGGAGGGTATGCTTTCTTT. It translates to CASSYSGGYAFF.

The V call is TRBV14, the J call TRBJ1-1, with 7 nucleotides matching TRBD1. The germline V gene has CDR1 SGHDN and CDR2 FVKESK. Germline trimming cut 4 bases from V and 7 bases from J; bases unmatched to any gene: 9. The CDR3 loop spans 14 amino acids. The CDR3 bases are TGTGCCAGCAGCCGACAGGGATGGGAGAATGAAGCTTTCTTT. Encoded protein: CASSRQGWENEAFF.

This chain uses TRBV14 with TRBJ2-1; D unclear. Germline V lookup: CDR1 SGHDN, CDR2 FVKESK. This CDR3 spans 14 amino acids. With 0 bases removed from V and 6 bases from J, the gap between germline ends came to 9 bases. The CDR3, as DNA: TGTGCCAGCAGCCAAGAAGTGGCTTTCAATGAGCAGTTCTTC. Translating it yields CASSQEVAFNEQFF.

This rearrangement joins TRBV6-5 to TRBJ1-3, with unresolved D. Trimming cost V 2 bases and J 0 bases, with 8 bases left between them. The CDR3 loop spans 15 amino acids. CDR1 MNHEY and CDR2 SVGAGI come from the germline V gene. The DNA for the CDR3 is TGTGCCAGCAGTTACCGCGACCCCTCTGGAAACACCATATATTTT. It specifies CASSYRDPSGNTIYF.

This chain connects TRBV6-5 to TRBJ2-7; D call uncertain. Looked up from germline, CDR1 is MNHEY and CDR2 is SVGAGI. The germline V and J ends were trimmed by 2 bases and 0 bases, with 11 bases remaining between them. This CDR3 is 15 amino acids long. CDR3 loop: CASSYGRLSSYEQYF. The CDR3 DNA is TGTGCCAGCAGTTACGGACGCCTCAGCTCCTACGAGCAGTACTTC.

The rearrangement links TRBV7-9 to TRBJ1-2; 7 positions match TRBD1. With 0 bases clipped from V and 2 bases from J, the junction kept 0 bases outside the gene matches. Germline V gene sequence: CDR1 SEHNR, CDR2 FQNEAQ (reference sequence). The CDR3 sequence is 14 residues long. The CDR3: CASSLAGQNYGYTF. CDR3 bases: TGTGCCAGCAGCTTAGCGGGACAGAACTATGGCTACACCTTC.

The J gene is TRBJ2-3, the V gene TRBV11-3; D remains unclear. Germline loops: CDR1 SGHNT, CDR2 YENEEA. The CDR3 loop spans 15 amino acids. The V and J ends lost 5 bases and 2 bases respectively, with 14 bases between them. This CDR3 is CASSPVFEPTDTQYF. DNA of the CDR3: TGTGCCAGCAGCCCAGTCTTCGAGCCCACAGATACGCAGTATTTT.

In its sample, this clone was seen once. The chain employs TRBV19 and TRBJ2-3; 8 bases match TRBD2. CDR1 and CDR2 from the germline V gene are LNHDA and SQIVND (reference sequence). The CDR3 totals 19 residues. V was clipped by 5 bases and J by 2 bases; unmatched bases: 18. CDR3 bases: TGTGCCAGTAGTCCCGGTCGGGCGGGGGGCAGGACGTTCACAGATACGCAGTATTTT. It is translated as CASSPGRAGGRTFTDTQYF.

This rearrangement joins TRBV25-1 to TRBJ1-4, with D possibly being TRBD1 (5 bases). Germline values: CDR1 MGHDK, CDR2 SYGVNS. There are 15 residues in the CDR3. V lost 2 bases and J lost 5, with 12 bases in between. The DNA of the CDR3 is TGTGCCAGCAGTGAAACGGGACGGGCGAATGAAAAACTGTTTTTT. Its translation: CASSETGRANEKLFF.

The CDR3 spells CASSKSPTGGAGAGGYTF. CDR3 nucleotides: TGTGCCAGCAGCAAATCGCCGACAGGGGGCGCAGGGGCTGGAGGCTACACCTTC. V usage is TRBV21-1 and J usage is TRBJ1-2; the table's D call, TRBD1, was not checked against the DNA. TRBV21-1 is a documented pseudogene. CDR3 length: 18 residues.

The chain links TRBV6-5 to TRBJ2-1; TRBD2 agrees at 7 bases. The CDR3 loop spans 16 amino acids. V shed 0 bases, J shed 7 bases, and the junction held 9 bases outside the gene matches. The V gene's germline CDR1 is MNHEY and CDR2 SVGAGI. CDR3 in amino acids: CASSYSIAGWRNEQFF. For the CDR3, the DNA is TGTGCCAGCAGTTACTCGATAGCGGGTTGGAGAAATGAGCAGTTCTTC.

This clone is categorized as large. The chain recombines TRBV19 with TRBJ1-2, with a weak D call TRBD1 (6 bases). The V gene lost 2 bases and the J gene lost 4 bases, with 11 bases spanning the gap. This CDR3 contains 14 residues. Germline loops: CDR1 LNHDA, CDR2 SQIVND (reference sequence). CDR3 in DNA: TGTGCCAGTAGTATACAGGGAGGGGGCTATGGCTACACCTTC. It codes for CASSIQGGGYGYTF. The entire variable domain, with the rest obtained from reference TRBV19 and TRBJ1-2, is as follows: DGGITQSPKYLFRKEGQNVTLSCEQNLNHDAMYWYRQDPGQGLRLIYYSQIVNDFQKGDIAEGYSVSREKKESFPLTVTSAQKNPTAFYLCASSIQGGGYGYTFGSGTRLTVV.

The CDR3 DNA sequence: TGCAGTGCCATCGGCACAGATACGCAGTATTTT. Amino acid sequence: CSAIGTDTQYF. This chain uses TRBV20-1 with TRBJ2-3; no reliable D call. V shed 6 bases and J shed 1 base, with 5 bases lying between them. This CDR3 region has 11 residues. The germline gives CDR1 DFQATT, CDR2 SNEGSKA (reference sequence).

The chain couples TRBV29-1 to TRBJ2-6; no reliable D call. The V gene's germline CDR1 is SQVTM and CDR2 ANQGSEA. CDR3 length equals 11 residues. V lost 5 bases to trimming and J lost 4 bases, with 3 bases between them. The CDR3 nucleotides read TGCAGCGTTTACGGGGCCAACGTCCTGACTTTC. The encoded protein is CSVYGANVLTF.